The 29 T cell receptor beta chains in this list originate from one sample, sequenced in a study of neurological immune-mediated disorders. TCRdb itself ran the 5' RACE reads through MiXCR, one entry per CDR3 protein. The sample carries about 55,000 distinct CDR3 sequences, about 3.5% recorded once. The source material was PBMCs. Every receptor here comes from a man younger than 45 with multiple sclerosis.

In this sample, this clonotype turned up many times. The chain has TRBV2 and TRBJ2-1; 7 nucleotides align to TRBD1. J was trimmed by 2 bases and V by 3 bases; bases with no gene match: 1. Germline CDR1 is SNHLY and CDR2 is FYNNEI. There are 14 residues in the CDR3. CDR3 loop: CASSDQGAYNEQFF. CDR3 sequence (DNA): TGTGCCAGCAGTGACCAGGGGGCCTACAATGAGCAGTTCTTC.

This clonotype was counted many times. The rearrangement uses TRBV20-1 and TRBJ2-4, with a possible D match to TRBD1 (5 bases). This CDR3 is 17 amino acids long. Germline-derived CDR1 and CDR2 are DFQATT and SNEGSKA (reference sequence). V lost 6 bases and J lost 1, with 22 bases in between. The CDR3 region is CSANSWGGRLAKNIQYF. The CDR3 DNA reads TGCAGTGCCAATTCATGGGGCGGACGACTGGCCAAAAACATTCAGTACTTC.

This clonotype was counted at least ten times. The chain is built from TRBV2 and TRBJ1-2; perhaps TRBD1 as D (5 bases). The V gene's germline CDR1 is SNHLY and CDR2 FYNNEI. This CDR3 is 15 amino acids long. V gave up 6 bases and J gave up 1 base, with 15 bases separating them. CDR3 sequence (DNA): TGTGCCAGCAGAACCAGACAGAGAGGTAACTATGGCTACACCTTC. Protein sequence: CASRTRQRGNYGYTF.

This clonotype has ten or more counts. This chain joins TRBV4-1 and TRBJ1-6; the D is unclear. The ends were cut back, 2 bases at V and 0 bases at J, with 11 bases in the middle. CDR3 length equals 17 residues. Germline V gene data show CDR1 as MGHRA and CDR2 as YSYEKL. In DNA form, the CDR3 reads TGCGCCAGCAGCCAACTGGACCTCCTCTCCTATAATTCACCCCTCCACTTT. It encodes CASSQLDLLSYNSPLHF.

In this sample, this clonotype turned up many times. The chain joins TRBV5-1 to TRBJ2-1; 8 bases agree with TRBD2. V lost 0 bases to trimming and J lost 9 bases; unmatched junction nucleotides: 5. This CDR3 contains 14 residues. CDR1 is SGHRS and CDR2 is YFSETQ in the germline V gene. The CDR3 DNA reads TGCGCCAGCAGCTTGGATAGCGGGACGGGTGAGCAGTTCTTC. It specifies CASSLDSGTGEQFF.

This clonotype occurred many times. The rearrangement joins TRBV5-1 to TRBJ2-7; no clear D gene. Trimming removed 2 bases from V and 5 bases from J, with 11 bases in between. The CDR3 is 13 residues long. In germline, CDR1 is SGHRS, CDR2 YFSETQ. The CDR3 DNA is TGCGCCAGCAGCTTAGCCAGTTCCCACGAGCAGTACTTC. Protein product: CASSLASSHEQYF.

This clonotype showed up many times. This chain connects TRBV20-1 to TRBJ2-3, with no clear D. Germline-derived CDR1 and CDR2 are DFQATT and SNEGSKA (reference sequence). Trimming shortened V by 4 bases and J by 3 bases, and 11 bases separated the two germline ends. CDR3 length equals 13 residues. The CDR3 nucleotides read TGCAGTGCTATATCACGACTGACAGATACGCAGTATTTT. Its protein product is CSAISRLTDTQYF.

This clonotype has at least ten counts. In DNA, the CDR3 is TGCAGTGCCCATAGCGGGGGGGATCCCAAAAACATTCAGTACTTC. This gives the protein CSAHSGGDPKNIQYF. This chain uses TRBV20-1 with TRBJ2-4; 11 positions agree with TRBD2. Germline V gene sequence: CDR1 DFQATT, CDR2 SNEGSKA (reference sequence). This CDR3 is 15 amino acids long. With 6 bases clipped from V and 2 bases from J, the junction kept 6 bases outside the gene matches.

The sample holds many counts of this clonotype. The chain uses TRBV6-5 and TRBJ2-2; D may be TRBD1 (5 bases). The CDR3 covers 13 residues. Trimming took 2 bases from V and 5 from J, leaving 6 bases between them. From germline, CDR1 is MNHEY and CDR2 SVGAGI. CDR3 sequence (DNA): TGTGCCAGCAGTTACCCAGGGACCGGGGAGCTGTTTTTT. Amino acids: CASSYPGTGELFF.

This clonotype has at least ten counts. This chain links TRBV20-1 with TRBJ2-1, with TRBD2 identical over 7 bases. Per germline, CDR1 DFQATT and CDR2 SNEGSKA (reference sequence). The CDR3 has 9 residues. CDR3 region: CSGGNEQFF. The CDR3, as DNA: TGCAGCGGGGGGAATGAGCAGTTCTTC.

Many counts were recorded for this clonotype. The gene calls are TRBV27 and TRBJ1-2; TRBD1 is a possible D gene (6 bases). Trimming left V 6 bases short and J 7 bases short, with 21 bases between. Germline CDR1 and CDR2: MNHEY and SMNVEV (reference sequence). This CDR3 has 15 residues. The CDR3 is CASRRYEGEGGGYTF. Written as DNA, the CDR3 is TGTGCCAGCAGACGTTATGAGGGGGAAGGAGGTGGCTACACCTTC.

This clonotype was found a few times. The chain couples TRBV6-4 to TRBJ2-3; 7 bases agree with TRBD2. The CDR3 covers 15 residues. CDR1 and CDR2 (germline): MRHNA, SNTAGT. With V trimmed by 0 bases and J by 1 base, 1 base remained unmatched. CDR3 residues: CASSDSGGGTDTQYF. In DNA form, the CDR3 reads TGTGCCAGCAGTGACTCGGGGGGGGGCACAGATACGCAGTATTTT.

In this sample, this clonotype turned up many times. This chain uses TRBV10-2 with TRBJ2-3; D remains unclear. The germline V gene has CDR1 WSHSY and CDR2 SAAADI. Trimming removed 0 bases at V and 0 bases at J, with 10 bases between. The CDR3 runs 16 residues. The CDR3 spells CASSESRQASTDTQYF. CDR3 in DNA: TGCGCCAGCAGTGAGTCGAGGCAGGCCAGCACAGATACGCAGTATTTT.

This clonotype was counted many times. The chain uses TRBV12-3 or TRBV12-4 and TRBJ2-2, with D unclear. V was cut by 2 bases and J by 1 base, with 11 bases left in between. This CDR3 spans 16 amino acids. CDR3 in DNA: TGTGCCAGCAGTTTAACTGGGCTGAAGAACACCGGGGAGCTGTTTTTT. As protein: CASSLTGLKNTGELFF.

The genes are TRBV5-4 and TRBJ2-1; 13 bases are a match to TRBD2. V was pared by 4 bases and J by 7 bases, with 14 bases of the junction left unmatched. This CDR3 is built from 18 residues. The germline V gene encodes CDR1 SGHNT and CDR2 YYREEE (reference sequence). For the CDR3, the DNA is TGTGCCAGCAGCACCGGGACTAGCGGGATGTTAAGGGTTAATGAGCAGTTCTTC. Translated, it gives CASSTGTSGMLRVNEQFF.

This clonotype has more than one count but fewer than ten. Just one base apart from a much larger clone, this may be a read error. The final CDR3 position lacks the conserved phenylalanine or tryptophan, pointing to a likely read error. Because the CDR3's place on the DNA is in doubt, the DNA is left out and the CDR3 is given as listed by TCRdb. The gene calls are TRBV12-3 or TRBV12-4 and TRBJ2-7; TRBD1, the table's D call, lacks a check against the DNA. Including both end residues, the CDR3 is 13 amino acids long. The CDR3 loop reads CASSQGQGESLNI.

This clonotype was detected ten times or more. Written as DNA, the CDR3 is TGTGCCAGCAGTCAATTTTACGAGCAGTACTTC. The encoded protein is CASSQFYEQYF. The rearrangement uses TRBV12-3 or TRBV12-4 and TRBJ2-7; D is uncertain. This CDR3 is 11 amino acids long. Trimming pared 5 bases from V and 4 bases from J, leaving 6 bases between.

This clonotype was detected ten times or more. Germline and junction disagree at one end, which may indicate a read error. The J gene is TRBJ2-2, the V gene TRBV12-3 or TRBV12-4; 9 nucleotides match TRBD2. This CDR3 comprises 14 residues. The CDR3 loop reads CASSLAGSTGELFF. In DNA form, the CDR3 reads TGTGCCAGCAGTCTAGCGGGAAGCACCGGGGAGCTGTTTTTT.

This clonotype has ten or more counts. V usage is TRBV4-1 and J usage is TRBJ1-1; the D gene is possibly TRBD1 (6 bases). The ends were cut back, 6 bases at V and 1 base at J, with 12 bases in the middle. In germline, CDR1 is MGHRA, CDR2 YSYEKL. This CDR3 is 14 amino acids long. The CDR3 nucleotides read TGCGCCAGCAGTCGAGGGGGAGGGAACACTGAAGCTTTCTTT. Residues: CASSRGGGNTEAFF.

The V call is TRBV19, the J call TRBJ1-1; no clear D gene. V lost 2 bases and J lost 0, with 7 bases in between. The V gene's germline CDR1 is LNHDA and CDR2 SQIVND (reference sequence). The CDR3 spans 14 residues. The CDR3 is CASSIKHLNTEAFF. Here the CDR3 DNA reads TGTGCCAGTAGTATAAAACATCTGAACACTGAAGCTTTCTTT.

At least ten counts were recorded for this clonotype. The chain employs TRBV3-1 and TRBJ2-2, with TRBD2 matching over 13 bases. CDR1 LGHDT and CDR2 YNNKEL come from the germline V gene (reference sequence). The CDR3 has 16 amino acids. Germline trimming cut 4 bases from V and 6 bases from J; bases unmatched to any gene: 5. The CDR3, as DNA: TGTGCCAGCAGCCGGAGGACTAGCGGGAGCCCCGGGGAGCTGTTTTTT. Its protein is CASSRRTSGSPGELFF.

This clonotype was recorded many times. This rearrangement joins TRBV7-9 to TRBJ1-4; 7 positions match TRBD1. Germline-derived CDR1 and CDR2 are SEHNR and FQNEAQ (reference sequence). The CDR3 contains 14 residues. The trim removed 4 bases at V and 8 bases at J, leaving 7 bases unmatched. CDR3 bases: TGTGCCAGCAGCTCCCCGACAGGGACGGAAAAACTGTTTTTT. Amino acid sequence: CASSSPTGTEKLFF.

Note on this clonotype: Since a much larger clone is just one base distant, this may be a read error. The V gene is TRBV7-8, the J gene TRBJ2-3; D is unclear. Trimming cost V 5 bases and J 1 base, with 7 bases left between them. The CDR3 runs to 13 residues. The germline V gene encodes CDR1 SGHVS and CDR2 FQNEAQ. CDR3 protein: CASSLPGTDTQYF. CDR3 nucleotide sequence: TGTGCCAGCAGCCTCCCCGGCACAGATACGCAGTATTTT.

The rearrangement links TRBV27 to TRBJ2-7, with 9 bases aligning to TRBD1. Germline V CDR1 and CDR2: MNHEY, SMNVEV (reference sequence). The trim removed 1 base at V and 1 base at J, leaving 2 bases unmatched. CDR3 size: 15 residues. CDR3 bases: TGTGCCAGCAGTTTATGGGGACAGGGTTCCTACGAGCAGTACTTC. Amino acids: CASSLWGQGSYEQYF.

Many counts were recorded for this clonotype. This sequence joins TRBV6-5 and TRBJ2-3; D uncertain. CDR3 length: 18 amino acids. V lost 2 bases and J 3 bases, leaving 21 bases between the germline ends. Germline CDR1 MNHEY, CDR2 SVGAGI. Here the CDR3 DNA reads TGTGCCAGCAGTTACAGGGTCGTTGCCCAGGCTTCGACAGATACGCAGTATTTT. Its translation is CASSYRVVAQASTDTQYF.

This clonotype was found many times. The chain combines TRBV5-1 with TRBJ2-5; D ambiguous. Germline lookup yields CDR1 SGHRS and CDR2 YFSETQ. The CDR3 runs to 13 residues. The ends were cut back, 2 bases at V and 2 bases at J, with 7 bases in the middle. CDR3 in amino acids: CASSFGGQETQYF. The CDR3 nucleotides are TGCGCCAGCAGCTTCGGCGGTCAAGAGACCCAGTACTTC.

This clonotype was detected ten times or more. DNA of the CDR3: TGCGCCAGCAGCTTTCGAGGGGGTGACCAAGGTCACAATGAGCAGTTCTTC. Amino acids: CASSFRGGDQGHNEQFF. The V and J genes are TRBV5-1 and TRBJ2-1; perhaps TRBD1 as D (6 bases). CDR3 length: 17 amino acids. Germline V lookup: CDR1 SGHRS, CDR2 YFSETQ. V lost 2 bases and J lost 5, with 20 bases in between.

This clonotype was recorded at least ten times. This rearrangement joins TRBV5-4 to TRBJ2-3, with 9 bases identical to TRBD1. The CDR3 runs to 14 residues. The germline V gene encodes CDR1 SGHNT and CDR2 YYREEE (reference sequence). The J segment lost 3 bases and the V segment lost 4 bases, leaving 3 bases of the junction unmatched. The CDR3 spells CASSTGGKTDTQYF. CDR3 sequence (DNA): TGTGCCAGCAGCACAGGGGGCAAGACAGATACGCAGTATTTT.

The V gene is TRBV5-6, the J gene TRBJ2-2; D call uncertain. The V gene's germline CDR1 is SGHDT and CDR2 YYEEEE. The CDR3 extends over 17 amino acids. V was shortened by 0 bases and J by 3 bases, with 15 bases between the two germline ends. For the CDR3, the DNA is TGTGCCAGCAGCTTGGACAGTTACCTTGTTTACACCGGGGAGCTGTTTTTT. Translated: CASSLDSYLVYTGELFF.